This TCR beta chain was recovered during a study of T-cell memory formation after mild COVID-19. Whole-study context: Largely donor-specific sequence clusters came from a couple of donors. The study's findings and limits: Within pre-infection memory, some responding clones were found, suggesting cross-reactive memory joined.

Looked up from germline, CDR1 is DFQATT and CDR2 is SNEGSKA (reference sequence). The CDR3 covers 15 residues. Trimming cost V 0 bases and J 3 bases, with 15 bases left between them. TCRdb called the 5' RACE reads again in MiXCR, with one record for every CDR3 protein. The table has fewer than 400,000 distinct CDR3 sequences, over 10% seen once. This clonotype occurred a few times. Antigen specificity is unknown. The chain joins TRBV20-1 to TRBJ2-7; a possible D gene is TRBD1 (6 bases). Specimen: PBMCs or a T cell subset sorted from them (not recorded which). The origin of this receptor is a man aged 18 to 30 who had mild COVID-19 (a few samples of this study predate the infection). Cell type and time point are not known. CDR3 sequence reads: CSARDLNRALYEQYF. The CDR3 nucleotides are TGCAGTGCTAGAGATCTTAACAGGGCCCTCTACGAGCAGTACTTC.